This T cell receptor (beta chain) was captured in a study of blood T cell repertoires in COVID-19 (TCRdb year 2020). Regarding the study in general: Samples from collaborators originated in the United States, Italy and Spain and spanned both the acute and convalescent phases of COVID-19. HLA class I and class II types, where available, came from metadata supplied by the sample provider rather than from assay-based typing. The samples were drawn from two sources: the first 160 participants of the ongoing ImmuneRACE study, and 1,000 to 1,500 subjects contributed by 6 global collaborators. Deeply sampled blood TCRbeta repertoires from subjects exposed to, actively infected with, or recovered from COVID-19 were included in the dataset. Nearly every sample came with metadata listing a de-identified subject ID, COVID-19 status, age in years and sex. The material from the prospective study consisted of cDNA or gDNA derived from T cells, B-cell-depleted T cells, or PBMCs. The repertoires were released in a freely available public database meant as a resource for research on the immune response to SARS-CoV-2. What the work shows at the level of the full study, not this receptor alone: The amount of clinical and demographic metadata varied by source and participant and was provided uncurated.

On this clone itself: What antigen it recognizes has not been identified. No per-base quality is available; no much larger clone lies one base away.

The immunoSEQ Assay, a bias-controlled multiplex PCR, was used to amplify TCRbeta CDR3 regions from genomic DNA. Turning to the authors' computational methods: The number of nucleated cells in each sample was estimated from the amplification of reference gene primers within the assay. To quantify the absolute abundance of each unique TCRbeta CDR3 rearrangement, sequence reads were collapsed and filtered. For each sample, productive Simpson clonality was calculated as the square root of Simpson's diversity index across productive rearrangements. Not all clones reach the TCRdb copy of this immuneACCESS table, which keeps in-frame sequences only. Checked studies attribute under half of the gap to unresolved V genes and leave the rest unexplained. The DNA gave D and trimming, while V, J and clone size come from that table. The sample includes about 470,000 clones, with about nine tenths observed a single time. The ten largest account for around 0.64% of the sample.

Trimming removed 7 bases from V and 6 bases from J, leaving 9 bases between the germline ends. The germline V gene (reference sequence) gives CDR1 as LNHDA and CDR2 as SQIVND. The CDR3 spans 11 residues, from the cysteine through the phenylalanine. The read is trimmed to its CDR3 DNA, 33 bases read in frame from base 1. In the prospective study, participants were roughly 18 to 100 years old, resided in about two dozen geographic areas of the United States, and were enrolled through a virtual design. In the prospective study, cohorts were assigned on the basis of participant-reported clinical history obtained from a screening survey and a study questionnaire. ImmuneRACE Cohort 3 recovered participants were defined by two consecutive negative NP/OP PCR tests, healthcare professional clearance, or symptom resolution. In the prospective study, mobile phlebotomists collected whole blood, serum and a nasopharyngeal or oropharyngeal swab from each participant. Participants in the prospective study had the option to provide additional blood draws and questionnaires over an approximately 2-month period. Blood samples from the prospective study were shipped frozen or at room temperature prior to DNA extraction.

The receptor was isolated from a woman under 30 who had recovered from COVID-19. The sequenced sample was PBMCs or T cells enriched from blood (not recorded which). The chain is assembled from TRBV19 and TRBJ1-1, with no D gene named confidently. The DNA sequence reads TGTGCCAGTACCCCAGGCGCTGAAGCTTTCTTT. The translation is CASTPGAEAFF.